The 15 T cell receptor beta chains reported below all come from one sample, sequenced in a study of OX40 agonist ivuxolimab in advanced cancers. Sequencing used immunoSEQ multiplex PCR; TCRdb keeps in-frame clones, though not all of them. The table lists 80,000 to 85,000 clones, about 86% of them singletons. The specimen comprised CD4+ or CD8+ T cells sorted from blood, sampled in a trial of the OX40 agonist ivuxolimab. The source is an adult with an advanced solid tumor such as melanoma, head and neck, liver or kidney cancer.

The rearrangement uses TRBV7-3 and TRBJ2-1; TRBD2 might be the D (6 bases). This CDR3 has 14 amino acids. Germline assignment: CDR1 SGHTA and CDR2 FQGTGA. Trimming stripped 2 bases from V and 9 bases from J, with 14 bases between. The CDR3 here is CASSLSSLAREQFF. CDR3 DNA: TGTGCCAGCAGCTTATCCTCTCTAGCGCGTGAGCAGTTCTTC. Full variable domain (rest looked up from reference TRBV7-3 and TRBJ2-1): GAGVSQTPSNKVTEKGKYVELRCDPISGHTALYWYRQSLGQGPEFLIYFQGTGAADDSGLPNDRFFAVRPEGSVSTLKIQRTERGDSAVYLCASSLSSLAREQFFGPGTRLTVL.

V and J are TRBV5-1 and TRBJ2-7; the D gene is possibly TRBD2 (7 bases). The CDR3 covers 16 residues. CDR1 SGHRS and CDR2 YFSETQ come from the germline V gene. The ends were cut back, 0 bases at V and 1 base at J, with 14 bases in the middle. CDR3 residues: CASSLGRGGASYEQYF. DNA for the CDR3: TGCGCCAGCAGCTTGGGAAGAGGGGGGGCTTCCTACGAGCAGTACTTC.

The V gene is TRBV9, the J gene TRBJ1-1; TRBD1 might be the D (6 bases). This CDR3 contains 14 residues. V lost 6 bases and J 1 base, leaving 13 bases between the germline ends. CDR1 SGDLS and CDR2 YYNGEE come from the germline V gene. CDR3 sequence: CASTRQVGNTEAFF. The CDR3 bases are TGTGCCAGCACCAGACAGGTCGGGAACACTGAAGCTTTCTTT.

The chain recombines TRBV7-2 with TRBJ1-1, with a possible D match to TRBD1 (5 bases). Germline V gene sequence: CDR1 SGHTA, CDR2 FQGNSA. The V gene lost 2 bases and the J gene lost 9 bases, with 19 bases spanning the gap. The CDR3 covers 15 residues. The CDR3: CASSLLGAESSKAFF. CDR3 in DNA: TGTGCCAGCAGCTTATTAGGGGCAGAAAGTTCGAAAGCTTTCTTT. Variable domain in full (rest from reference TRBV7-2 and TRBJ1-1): GAGVSQSPSNKVTEKGKDVELRCDPISGHTALYWYRQSLGQGLEFLIYFQGNSAPDKSGLPSDRFSAERTGGSVSTLTIQRTQQEDSAVYLCASSLLGAESSKAFFGQGTRLTVV.

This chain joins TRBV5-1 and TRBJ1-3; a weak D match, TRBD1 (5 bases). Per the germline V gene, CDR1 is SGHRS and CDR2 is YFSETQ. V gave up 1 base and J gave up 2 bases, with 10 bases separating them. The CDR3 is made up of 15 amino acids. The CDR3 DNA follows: TGCGCCAGCAGCTTGACCTCAGGGACTGGAAACACCATATATTTT. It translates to CASSLTSGTGNTIYF.

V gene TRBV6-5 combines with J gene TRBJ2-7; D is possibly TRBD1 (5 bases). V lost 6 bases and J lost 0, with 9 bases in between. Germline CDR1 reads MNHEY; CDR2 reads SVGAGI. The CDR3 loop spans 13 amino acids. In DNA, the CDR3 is TGTGCCAGCAGCTGGGGCGACTCCTACGAGCAGTACTTC. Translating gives CASSWGDSYEQYF.

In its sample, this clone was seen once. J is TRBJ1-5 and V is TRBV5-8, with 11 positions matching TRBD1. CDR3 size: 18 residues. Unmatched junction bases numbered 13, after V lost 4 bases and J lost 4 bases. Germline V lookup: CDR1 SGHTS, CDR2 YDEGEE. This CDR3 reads CASSVGQGVSAANQPQHF. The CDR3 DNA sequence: TGTGCCAGCAGCGTGGGACAGGGGGTTTCGGCCGCGAATCAGCCCCAGCATTTT.

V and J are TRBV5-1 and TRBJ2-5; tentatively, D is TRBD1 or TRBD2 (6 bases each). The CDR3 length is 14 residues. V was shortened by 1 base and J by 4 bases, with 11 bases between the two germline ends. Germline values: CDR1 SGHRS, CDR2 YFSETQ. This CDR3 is CASSLRGLGETQYF. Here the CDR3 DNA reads TGCGCCAGCAGCTTGCGGGGGCTGGGAGAGACCCAGTACTTC.

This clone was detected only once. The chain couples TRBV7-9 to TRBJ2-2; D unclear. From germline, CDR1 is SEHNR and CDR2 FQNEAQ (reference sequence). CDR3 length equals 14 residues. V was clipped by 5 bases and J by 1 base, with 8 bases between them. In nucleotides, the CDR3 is TGTGCCAGCAGCCCCATGAGGAACACCGGGGAGCTGTTTTTT. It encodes CASSPMRNTGELFF.

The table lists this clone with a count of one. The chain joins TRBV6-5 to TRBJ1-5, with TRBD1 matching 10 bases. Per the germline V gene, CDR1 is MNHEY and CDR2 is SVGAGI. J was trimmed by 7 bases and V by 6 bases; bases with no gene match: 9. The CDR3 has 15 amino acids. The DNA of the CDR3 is TGTGCCAGCAGCACCGGGACAGGGGACAGGCAGCCCCAGCATTTT. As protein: CASSTGTGDRQPQHF.

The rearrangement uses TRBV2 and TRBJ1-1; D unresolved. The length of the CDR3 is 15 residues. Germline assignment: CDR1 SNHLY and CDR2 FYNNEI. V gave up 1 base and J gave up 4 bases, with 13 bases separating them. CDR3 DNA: TGTGCCAGCAGTGAAGGTAGGACCGGAGGCACTGAAGCTTTCTTT. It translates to CASSEGRTGGTEAFF.

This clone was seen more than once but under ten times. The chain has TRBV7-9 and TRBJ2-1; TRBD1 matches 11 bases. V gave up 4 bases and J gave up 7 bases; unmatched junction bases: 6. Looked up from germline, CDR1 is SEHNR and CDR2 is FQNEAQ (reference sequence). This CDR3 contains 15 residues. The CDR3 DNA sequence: TGTGCCAGCAGCTCTGAAAGGGACAGGGGGAATGAGCAGTTCTTC. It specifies CASSSERDRGNEQFF.

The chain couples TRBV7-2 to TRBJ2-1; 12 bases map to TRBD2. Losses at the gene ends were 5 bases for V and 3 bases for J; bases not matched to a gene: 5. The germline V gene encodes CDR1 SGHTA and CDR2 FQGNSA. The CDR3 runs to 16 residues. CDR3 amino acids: CASSTLAGGLYNEQFF. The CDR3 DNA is TGTGCCAGCAGCACCCTAGCGGGAGGGCTCTACAATGAGCAGTTCTTC.

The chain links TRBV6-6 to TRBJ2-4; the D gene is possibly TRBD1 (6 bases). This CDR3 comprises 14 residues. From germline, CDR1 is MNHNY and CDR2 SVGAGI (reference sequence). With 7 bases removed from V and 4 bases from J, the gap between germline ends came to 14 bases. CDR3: CASISHDRKNIQYF. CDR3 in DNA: TGTGCCAGCATCTCCCACGACAGGAAAAACATTCAGTACTTC.

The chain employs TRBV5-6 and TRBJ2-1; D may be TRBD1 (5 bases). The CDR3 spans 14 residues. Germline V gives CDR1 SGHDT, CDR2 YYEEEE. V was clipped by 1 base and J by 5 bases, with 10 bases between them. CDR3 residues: CASSLRDRNNEQFF. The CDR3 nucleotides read TGTGCCAGCAGCTTGCGAGACAGAAACAATGAGCAGTTCTTC.